This record concerns one T cell receptor beta chain sequence. Its antigen is not known. This entry is derived from a study of OX40 agonist ivuxolimab in advanced cancers. About the study: Mean age 60 years, range roughly 20 to 85; about 85% male. Study-level findings and limits: Blood T cells, both CD4+ and CD8+, expanded clonally by week 6 at 0.1 to 3.0 mg/kg. CD4+ T cells averaged fewer expanded clones than CD8+ T cells. Nonresponders, in some cases, also had low normalized T-cell clonal expansion.

The CDR3 totals 15 residues. Trimming pared 3 bases from V and 2 bases from J, leaving 13 bases between. The germline V gene encodes CDR1 SGHRS and CDR2 YFSETQ. Using immunoSEQ multiplex PCR, the repertoire was profiled, and TCRdb retains in-frame clones only, with some absent. The repertoire holds tens of thousands of clones, roughly nine tenths seen once, with 0.95% to 1.3% in the top ten. J is TRBJ2-3 and V is TRBV5-1; D perhaps matches TRBD1 (6 bases). Sequencing was performed on CD4+ or CD8+ T cells sorted from blood, taken in a trial of the OX40 agonist ivuxolimab. This receptor was obtained from an adult with an advanced solid tumor such as melanoma, head and neck, liver or kidney cancer. CDR3 residues: CASSSQTGLTDTQYF. In DNA form, the CDR3 reads TGCGCCAGCAGCTCCCAGACAGGACTCACAGATACGCAGTATTTT.